The source of this T cell receptor (beta chain) is a study of T-cell reconstitution after alpha-beta-depleted transplantation in children. The study's findings and limits: By about two months after transplant, alpha-beta T cells reportedly arose from several hundred graft clones that had expanded. Recipient T cells and thymic progenitors that survived gave rise to the high TCRbeta diversity observed at day 60 in some patients. The authors attributed T-cell counts and diversity one year after transplant mostly to newly produced T cells.

A note on this clonotype: Its matching antigen is unknown.

Molecular barcoding with unique molecular identifiers was used for the TCRbeta library. From the PCR reads, TCRdb called clonotypes with MiXCR, one entry per CDR3 protein. This table holds about 300,000 distinct CDR3 sequences, approximately 7.3% found once. This CDR3 region has 14 residues. V dropped 5 bases and J dropped 2 bases, with 10 bases sitting between them. CDR1 is SGHRS, CDR2 YFSETQ, per germline. The source is a female patient between 2 and 10 years old who had a stem cell transplant for Fanconi anemia, so the T cells may come from the graft donor. The sample consisted of peripheral blood, taken 360 days after TCRalphabeta/CD19-depleted stem cell transplant. The chain uses TRBV5-1 and TRBJ2-2; D possibly corresponds to TRBD2 (7 bases). CDR3 DNA sequence: TGCGCCAGCAGAGGGGGGGCTAACACCGGGGAGCTGTTTTTT. Translation gives CASRGGANTGELFF.